Reported below is one T cell receptor (beta chain). In the authors' methods: Estimation of nucleated cell counts relied on the amplification of reference gene primers. Sequencing was performed with immunoSEQ multiplex PCR; in TCRdb, only in-frame clones are kept and a portion is missing. V, J and clone size reflect that table, while D and trimming were determined from the DNA. Of 200,000 to 250,000 clones listed, about 86% were seen once; the top ten hold about 10%. The V gene lost 5 bases and the J gene lost 13 bases, with 11 bases spanning the gap. Germline CDR1 and CDR2: LNHNV and YYDKDF (reference sequence). CDR3 length: 11 amino acids. This record belongs to a study of blood T cell repertoires in COVID-19. Study in general: PBMCs, B-cell-depleted T cells, or T cells provided the cDNA or gDNA that made up the material.

Patients at the Seattle site were enrolled during active infection and followed longitudinally. The material sequenced was peripheral blood. The chain has TRBV15 and TRBJ1-4; D is unclear. This sequence was found in a woman aged 50 to 60 with COVID-19, enrolled during active disease. CDR3 sequence reads: CATSAGWGLFF. CDR3 in DNA: TGTGCCACCAGCGCGGGTTGGGGACTGTTTTTT.